This TCR beta chain was recorded in a study of CD8+ T cells in alopecia areata. Extracted RNA was reverse transcribed, and the resulting cDNA served as sequencing template. Only in-frame clones appear in the TCRdb table, and some are missing; sequencing was by immunoSEQ multiplex PCR. This sample has some 14,000 clones, with roughly three fifths found just once. Across several patients, CD4+ cells underwent sorting into CD25+CD127- cells. Germline CDR1 is SGHRS and CDR2 is YFSETQ. This CDR3 contains 15 residues. V was pared by 0 bases and J by 6 bases, with 13 bases between. The rearrangement links TRBV5-1 to TRBJ2-4; no reliable D call. This receptor was taken from a human donor with alopecia areata. What was sequenced was CD4+ Tregs sorted from blood. CDR3 residues: CASSLGPGRGNIQYF. CDR3 bases: TGCGCCAGCAGCTTGGGCCCAGGTCGCGGAAACATTCAGTACTTC.